This TCR beta chain was profiled in a study of T cell changes during pregnancy in multiple sclerosis. The method was immunoSEQ multiplex PCR; TCRdb's version includes in-frame clones alone and lacks a portion of them. The data hold about 20,000 clones, with 88% observed a single time. The CDR3 loop spans 14 amino acids. Trimming at V came to 3 bases and at J to 5 bases, leaving 5 bases not matched to a gene. Germline lookup yields CDR1 SGHDT and CDR2 YYEEEE. This chain uses TRBV5-6 with TRBJ2-5, with 9 bases identical to TRBD2. The sequence came from a female donor in good health, enrolled as a control in a pregnancy study. The sample consisted of CD8+ T cells from peripheral blood mononuclear cells, taken in the third trimester of pregnancy. CDR3 in amino acids: CASSWGTSSETQYF. The CDR3 bases are TGTGCCAGCAGCTGGGGGACTAGCAGCGAGACCCAGTACTTC.